These T cell receptor beta chains were read from a single sample in a study of blood T cell repertoires in COVID-19. Profiling relied on immunoSEQ multiplex PCR, and the TCRdb table lists in-frame clones only, not all of them. The table records roughly 170,000 clones, more than 80% of them present only once. The sequenced sample was peripheral blood. Every receptor here comes from a human donor in a cohort sampled during active COVID-19. Each CDR3 is given with its conserved first and last residue. D genes are given only for firm matches. Rows give clone size only sometimes, using once, few, many, or a class for an expanded clone.

cdr3_length	v_call	d_call	j_call	clone_size	cdr3_aa	cdr3_nt
14	TRBV5-1	NA	TRBJ1-2	NA	CASSLDTPLGGYTF	TGCGCCAGCAGCTTAGACACCCCGCTTGGGGGCTACACCTTC
13	TRBV29-1	TRBD2	TRBJ2-7	once	CSVGAGPFYEQYF	TGCAGCGTTGGAGCGGGGCCCTTCTACGAGCAGTACTTC
14	TRBV7-9	TRBD2	TRBJ2-2	few	CASVLAGNTGELFF	TGTGCCAGCGTTCTAGCGGGGAACACCGGGGAGCTGTTTTTT
15	TRBV11-2	TRBD2	TRBJ2-5	NA	CASSRGGTFQETQYF	TGTGCCAGCTCCCGCGGGGGGACCTTCCAAGAGACCCAGTACTTC
17	TRBV11-2	NA	TRBJ2-7	NA	CASSLDRSTFGTYEQYF	TGTGCCAGCAGCTTAGATCGGAGCACATTTGGTACCTACGAGCAGTACTTC
17	TRBV9	TRBD1	TRBJ1-2	NA	CASSYRSVWDRVYGYTF	TGTGCCAGCAGCTACCGATCCGTATGGGACAGGGTCTATGGCTACACCTTC
15	TRBV11-2	TRBD2	TRBJ2-3	NA	CASSLDGGASDTQYF	TGTGCCAGCAGCTTAGACGGGGGGGCATCAGATACGCAGTATTTT
12	TRBV4-1	NA	TRBJ2-7	once	CASSHIGGEQYF	TGCGCCAGCAGCCATATCGGGGGCGAGCAGTACTTC
16	TRBV11-3	TRBD2	TRBJ2-1	NA	CASSSQLAGGQNEQFF	TGTGCCAGCAGCTCCCAGCTAGCGGGGGGGCAAAATGAGCAGTTCTTC
16	TRBV10-1	TRBD2	TRBJ2-7	NA	CASSESAGLVGYEQYF	TGCGCCAGCAGTGAGTCGGCGGGACTAGTTGGCTACGAGCAGTACTTC
15	TRBV18	NA	TRBJ1-2	NA	CASSSQQQDNYGYTF	TGTGCCAGCTCATCTCAGCAACAGGATAACTATGGCTACACCTTC
11	TRBV13	NA	TRBJ2-7	NA	CASSPGFEQYF	TGTGCCAGCAGCCCAGGGTTCGAGCAGTACTTC
17	TRBV9	TRBD2	TRBJ2-1	NA	CASSPGTSGLLGNEQFF	TGTGCCAGCAGCCCAGGGACTAGCGGGCTTCTCGGGAATGAGCAGTTCTTC
19	TRBV4-1	NA	TRBJ1-6	once	CASSQDDPRGSSYNSPLHF	TGCGCCAGCAGCCAAGATGACCCGAGGGGGAGCTCCTATAATTCACCCCTCCACTTT
14	TRBV7-2	NA	TRBJ2-5	NA	CASQNLDPQETQYF	TGTGCCAGCCAGAATCTAGACCCGCAAGAGACCCAGTACTTC
14	TRBV7-9	NA	TRBJ1-1	NA	CASSPPAGSTEAFF	TGTGCCAGCAGCCCCCCAGCGGGCAGCACTGAAGCTTTCTTT
14	TRBV10-3	NA	TRBJ1-2	NA	CAISDHGNNYGYTF	TGTGCCATCAGTGACCACGGGAACAACTATGGCTACACCTTC
17	TRBV5-1	NA	TRBJ1-4	NA	CASSRGRDYATNEKLFF	TGCGCCAGCAGCAGGGGGAGAGACTACGCAACTAATGAAAAACTGTTTTTT
14	TRBV13	NA	TRBJ1-4	NA	CASSLGGVGEKLFF	TGTGCCAGCAGCTTGGGAGGGGTCGGGGAAAAACTGTTTTTT
14	TRBV5-4	NA	TRBJ2-7	NA	CASSLGGLGSEQYF	TGTGCCAGCAGCTTAGGGGGATTGGGGTCCGAGCAGTACTTC
15	TRBV9	NA	TRBJ2-7	few	CASSVATGPTYEQYF	TGTGCCAGCAGCGTAGCTACAGGGCCAACCTACGAGCAGTACTTC
12	TRBV9	TRBD1	TRBJ1-2	NA	CASSLRDSLPTF	TGTGCCAGCAGCCTGAGGGACAGCCTCCCCACCTTC
16	TRBV5-1	NA	TRBJ1-1	NA	CASSLNAIGETTEAFF	TGCGCCAGCAGCTTGAACGCGATTGGGGAGACCACTGAAGCTTTCTTT
14	TRBV10-3	NA	TRBJ1-1	NA	CATLGGGLNTEAFF	TGTGCCACCTTGGGGGGGGGCTTGAACACTGAAGCTTTCTTT
17	TRBV19	TRBD1	TRBJ2-6	NA	CASSIDVTGAGANVLTF	TGTGCCAGTAGTATAGACGTGACAGGGGCTGGGGCCAACGTCCTGACTTTC
13	TRBV12-5	TRBD1	TRBJ2-7	NA	CASADDRAYEQYF	TGTGCTAGTGCTGATGACAGGGCTTACGAGCAGTACTTC
16	TRBV4-2	NA	TRBJ1-1	NA	CASSQDLSLLNTEAFF	TGTGCCAGCAGCCAAGATCTGTCCCTCCTGAACACTGAAGCTTTCTTT
16	TRBV5-4	NA	TRBJ2-5	NA	CASTRGGTGKEETQYF	TGTGCCAGCACCCGAGGGGGTACAGGTAAAGAAGAGACCCAGTACTTC
16	TRBV3-1/TRBV3-2	TRBD1	TRBJ2-3	once	CASSHWDRGSEDTQYF	TGTGCCAGCAGCCACTGGGACAGGGGGTCTGAGGATACGCAGTATTTT
14	TRBV19	NA	TRBJ1-1	NA	CASSVGQKNTEAFF	TGTGCCAGTAGTGTCGGACAGAAGAACACTGAAGCTTTCTTT
15	TRBV7-9	TRBD1	TRBJ2-7	NA	CASSRPTGVGNEQYF	TGTGCCAGCAGTAGACCAACAGGGGTGGGAAACGAGCAGTACTTC
12	TRBV11-2	NA	TRBJ2-7	NA	CASSLDTYEQYF	TGTGCCAGCAGCTTGGACACCTACGAGCAGTACTTC
13	TRBV21-1	NA	TRBJ2-1	NA	CASSTGLPNEQFF	TGTGCCAGCAGTACGGGACTTCCCAATGAGCAGTTCTTC
13	TRBV12-3/TRBV12-4	TRBD1	TRBJ2-7	NA	CASSSGTGGEQYF	TGTGCCAGCAGCTCCGGGACAGGGGGGGAGCAGTACTTC
13	TRBV7-2	TRBD1	TRBJ2-7	few	CASSPTGGYEQYF	TGTGCCAGCAGCCCGACAGGGGGCTACGAGCAGTACTTC
17	TRBV4-2	TRBD2	TRBJ2-5	NA	CASSQDRRGGAQETQYF	TGTGCCAGCAGCCAAGATCGGCGGGGGGGGGCCCAAGAGACCCAGTACTTC
15	TRBV7-2	TRBD1	TRBJ1-3	NA	CASGRDRSSGNTIYF	TGTGCCAGCGGTAGGGACAGATCCTCTGGAAACACCATATATTTT
13	TRBV5-8	NA	TRBJ1-4	NA	CASRELVDEKLFF	TGTGCCAGCAGAGAGCTAGTGGATGAAAAACTGTTTTTT
15	TRBV7-9	TRBD1	TRBJ1-4	NA	CASSLVQGAGEKLFF	TGTGCCAGCAGCTTAGTTCAGGGGGCTGGTGAAAAACTGTTTTTT
15	TRBV4-2	NA	TRBJ1-5	NA	CASSQEFAANQPQHF	TGTGCCAGCAGCCAAGAATTTGCGGCTAATCAGCCCCAGCATTTT
16	TRBV30	NA	TRBJ1-1	NA	CAWNALPGLENTEAFF	TGTGCCTGGAATGCTCTACCGGGACTTGAGAACACTGAAGCTTTCTTT
13	TRBV7-3	TRBD1	TRBJ1-2	NA	CASSLGQVYGYTF	TGTGCCAGCAGCCTGGGACAGGTCTATGGCTACACCTTC
15	TRBV3-1/TRBV3-2	TRBD2	TRBJ2-7	once	CASSPGLAGGYEQYF	TGTGCCAGCAGCCCCGGACTAGCGGGGGGGTACGAGCAGTACTTC
14	TRBV9	NA	TRBJ1-1	NA	CASSLGERNAEAFF	TGTGCCAGCTCCCTTGGGGAGCGGAACGCTGAAGCTTTCTTT
15	TRBV5-8	NA	TRBJ2-5	NA	CASSSPRGLQETQYF	TGTGCCAGCAGCTCCCCGCGAGGCCTCCAAGAGACCCAGTACTTC
19	TRBV28	TRBD1	TRBJ1-2	NA	CASSLPPPIHRGPNYGYTF	TGTGCCAGCAGTTTACCCCCTCCAATACACAGGGGACCTAACTATGGCTACACCTTC
14	TRBV30	NA	TRBJ1-6	once	CAWSSGIGNSPLHF	TGTGCCTGGTCGTCGGGGATTGGTAATTCACCCCTCCACTTT
12	TRBV25-1	NA	TRBJ1-1	NA	CASSLGPTEAFF	TGTGCCAGCAGTCTAGGTCCCACTGAAGCTTTCTTT
15	TRBV2	TRBD1	TRBJ1-5	NA	CASTRDARGNQPQHF	TGTGCCAGCACTCGGGACGCCAGGGGGAATCAGCCCCAGCATTTT
13	TRBV12-3/TRBV12-4	NA	TRBJ1-5	NA	CASSRGNPGPQHF	TGTGCCAGCAGCCGCGGGAACCCGGGACCCCAGCATTTT
14	TRBV4-1	NA	TRBJ1-2	NA	CASSHPGKLDGYTF	TGCGCCAGCAGCCACCCAGGGAAATTGGATGGCTACACCTTC
17	TRBV7-2	NA	TRBJ2-1	NA	CASSLAQGRRPYNEQFF	TGTGCCAGCAGCTTAGCCCAGGGGCGCCGACCATACAATGAGCAGTTCTTC
14	TRBV2	TRBD1	TRBJ2-1	NA	CASSAGQEYNEQFF	TGTGCCAGCAGTGCGGGACAGGAGTACAATGAGCAGTTCTTC
14	TRBV7-9	NA	TRBJ2-5	NA	CASSPTGGEETQYF	TGTGCCAGCAGCCCGACCGGAGGAGAAGAGACCCAGTACTTC
14	TRBV27	TRBD2	TRBJ2-2	NA	CASSLSREGGELFF	TGTGCCAGCAGTTTATCTAGGGAGGGCGGGGAGCTGTTTTTT